The T cell receptor beta chain described here comes from a study of T cells in women clearing cervical HPV infection. As for the study in general: Case blood drawn at lesion detection; control blood after infection cleared. For cases, blood was sampled a median about 150 days after lesion detection, interquartile range roughly 80 to 200 days. Only a few women had HLA typing results available.

Broader study findings: Each sample's T-cell count was unknown, possibly confounding richness.

A remark on this clone: Its specificity is not known. The missing CDR3 end, 3 residues past where the read stops, is filled in from the germline J gene.

V was pared by 4 bases and J by 9 bases, with 10 bases of the junction left unmatched. The V gene's germline CDR1 is SGHNT and CDR2 YENEEA. The CDR3 runs 15 residues. Method: immunoSEQ multiplex PCR; TCRdb's copy keeps in-frame clones and lacks some. The sample table includes just over 20,000 clones. The source material was blood buffy coat. The clonotype was recovered from a woman between 18 and 70 years old with a cervical HPV16 infection that either progressed to CIN3+ or cleared (not recorded which). The rearrangement links TRBV11-3 to TRBJ2-1; TRBD2 matches at 9 bases. CDR3 loop: CASSSPGLAGAEQFF. The part of the CDR3 DNA that was read is TGTGCCAGCAGCTCACCGGGATTAGCGGGGGCTGAG. The entire variable domain, with the rest obtained from reference TRBV11-3 and TRBJ2-1, is as follows: EAGVVQSPRYKIIEKKQPVAFWCNPISGHNTLYWYLQNLGQGPELLIRYENEEAVDDSQLPKDRFSAERLKGVDSTLKIQPAELGDSAVYLCASSSPGLAGAEQFFGPGTRLTVL.